The 17 T cell receptor beta chains presented below share a single source sample, sequenced in a study of blood T cells in healthy people across ages. Together with a sample-barcoded 5' primer, a J-beta primer mix was included in a second PCR lasting 7 to 11 cycles. TCRdb re-called the 5' RACE reads with MiXCR, one entry per CDR3 protein. The sample shows roughly 700,000 distinct CDR3 sequences, over 45% of them seen only once. Sequenced: blood. Receptor source: a woman aged 55-70 years in good health.

The chain employs TRBV29-1 and TRBJ2-1; TRBD2 agrees at 10 bases. CDR3 size: 15 residues. After removal of 6 bases from V and 4 bases from J, the junction contained 9 bases not matched to a gene. Germline V CDR1 and CDR2: SQVTM, ANQGSEA. The CDR3 spells CSVLGLAAVYNEQFF. CDR3 in DNA: TGCAGCGTGCTAGGACTAGCGGCAGTATACAATGAGCAGTTCTTC.

Notes on this clonotype: It may be a read error: a sequence one base away is much more abundant. The rearrangement joins TRBV7-2 to TRBJ2-7; 7 bases are a match to TRBD1. There are 16 residues in the CDR3. V gave up 5 bases and J gave up 0 bases; unmatched junction bases: 10. CDR1 SGHTA and CDR2 FQGNSA come from the germline V gene. The CDR3: CASSPDGQALSYEQYF. In nucleotides, the CDR3 is TGTGCCAGCAGCCCCGACGGACAGGCCCTCTCCTACGAGCAGTACTTC.

This clonotype was picked up a small number of times. The J gene is TRBJ2-7, the V gene TRBV28; no reliable D call. V was shortened by 6 bases and J by 5 bases, with 14 bases between the two germline ends. In germline, CDR1 is MDHEN, CDR2 SYDVKM. The CDR3 contains 13 residues. CDR3 amino acids: CASRSGQIDEQYF. The CDR3 region has the DNA TGTGCCAGCAGGTCCGGCCAGATCGACGAGCAGTACTTC.

The chain carries TRBV29-1 and TRBJ2-5; possibly TRBD1 or TRBD2 for D (6 bases each). Germline values: CDR1 SQVTM, CDR2 ANQGSEA. The V end was cut by 3 bases, the J end by 2 bases, with 10 bases between. The CDR3 contains 13 residues. CDR3 protein: CSVEGAGQETQYF. The DNA of the CDR3 is TGCAGCGTTGAGGGGGCGGGACAAGAGACCCAGTACTTC.

This clonotype was counted a few times. The V and J genes are TRBV20-1 and TRBJ2-3, with TRBD2 as a possible D gene (6 bases). The CDR3 length is 16 residues. The V and J ends lost 0 bases and 4 bases respectively, with 17 bases between them. Germline V lookup: CDR1 DFQATT, CDR2 SNEGSKA (reference sequence). CDR3 region: CSARDRLAPYPDTQYF. CDR3 in DNA: TGCAGTGCTAGAGATAGGCTAGCGCCGTATCCAGATACGCAGTATTTT.

V and J are TRBV10-1 and TRBJ2-6; the D gene is possibly TRBD1 (8 bases). Germline V gene data show CDR1 as WNHNN and CDR2 as SYGVQD (reference sequence). The germline V and J ends were trimmed by 9 bases and 0 bases, with 18 bases remaining between them. This CDR3 has 17 residues. CDR3 sequence: CASEQGGLDSGANVLTF. CDR3 in DNA: TGCGCCAGTGAACAGGGGGGGCTTGACTCTGGGGCCAACGTCCTGACTTTC.

Ten or more counts support this clonotype. The chain employs TRBV9 and TRBJ2-6; 8 bases line up with TRBD2. V shed 3 bases, J shed 0 bases, and the junction held 5 bases outside the gene matches. The CDR3 has 17 residues. Germline-derived CDR1 and CDR2 are SGDLS and YYNGEE. Written as DNA, the CDR3 is TGTGCCAGCAGCGGATCAAGCGGGGGCTCTGGGGCCAACGTCCTGACTTTC. Translation gives CASSGSSGGSGANVLTF.

The rearrangement links TRBV25-1 to TRBJ2-3; a possible D gene is TRBD1 (6 bases). The germline V and J ends were trimmed by 0 bases and 3 bases, with 13 bases remaining between them. Germline CDR1 MGHDK, CDR2 SYGVNS. This CDR3 region has 16 residues. CDR3 in amino acids: CASSEYGQRITDTQYF. The CDR3 DNA is TGTGCCAGCAGTGAATATGGACAGCGCATAACAGATACGCAGTATTTT.

The rearrangement joins TRBV28 to TRBJ1-2, with TRBD1 matching over 8 bases. Trimming cost V 1 base and J 4 bases; bases outside gene matches: 8. This CDR3 is built from 16 residues. CDR1 is MDHEN and CDR2 is SYDVKM in the germline V gene. The CDR3 nucleotides are TGTGCCAGCAGTTTATACGGAGTGGGACAGGCCTATGGCTACACCTTC. It is translated as CASSLYGVGQAYGYTF.

The V gene is TRBV4-2, the J gene TRBJ1-1; 12 bases align to TRBD1. CDR3 length: 16 amino acids. Germline lookup yields CDR1 LGHNA and CDR2 YNFKEQ. V was clipped by 0 bases and J by 10 bases; unmatched bases: 9. CDR3 loop: CASSQDPGQGARTAFF. The CDR3 nucleotides are TGTGCCAGCAGCCAAGATCCGGGACAGGGGGCCCGGACAGCTTTCTTT.

This clonotype turned up a few times. The chain carries TRBV20-1 and TRBJ1-4, with 7 nucleotides matching TRBD1. This CDR3 is built from 13 residues. CDR1 and CDR2 (germline): DFQATT, SNEGSKA (reference sequence). The ends lost 6 bases at V and 0 bases at J; junction bases unmatched: 1. The CDR3 region is CSAGTATNEKLFF. DNA of the CDR3: TGCAGTGCGGGGACAGCAACTAATGAAAAACTGTTTTTT.

The chain uses TRBV7-2 and TRBJ2-7, with TRBD2 identical over 7 bases. The V gene end was trimmed by 5 bases and the J gene end by 2 bases; junction bases not matched to a gene: 6. Germline V CDR1 and CDR2: SGHTA, FQGNSA. CDR3 length: 14 amino acids. This CDR3 reads CASSAWSGTYEQYF. The CDR3 bases are TGTGCCAGCAGCGCCTGGAGCGGGACCTACGAGCAGTACTTC.

This clonotype has just a few counts. The chain carries TRBV6-5 and TRBJ1-2; tentative D call: TRBD1 (5 bases). The germline V gene has CDR1 MNHEY and CDR2 SVGAGI. The CDR3 sequence is 14 residues long. The V end was cut by 5 bases, the J end by 1 base, with 11 bases between. The DNA for the CDR3 is TGTGCCAGCAGTGGGACGTTTTTTAACTATGGCTACACCTTC. Protein: CASSGTFFNYGYTF.

The CDR3 DNA is TGTGCCAGCAGCCAAATAGCGAGAAGAAACAATGAGCAGTTCTTC. Its translation is CASSQIARRNNEQFF. The rearrangement joins TRBV27 to TRBJ2-1; D perhaps matches TRBD2 (5 bases). The CDR3 spans 15 residues. Germline loops: CDR1 MNHEY, CDR2 SMNVEV (reference sequence). V lost 6 bases and J lost 5, with 17 bases in between.

This clonotype was counted a single time. The chain has TRBV7-2 and TRBJ2-1, with TRBD2 matching over 8 bases. V gave up 1 base and J gave up 3 bases; unmatched junction bases: 8. Germline lookup yields CDR1 SGHTA and CDR2 FQGNSA. This CDR3 has 17 amino acids. CDR3 nucleotides: TGTGCCAGCAGCTTAGTAGCACGGGAGGGCCTCTACAATGAGCAGTTCTTC. It is translated as CASSLVAREGLYNEQFF.

The table lists this clonotype with a few counts. This chain connects TRBV20-1 to TRBJ2-5, with a possible D match to TRBD2 (5 bases). V shed 0 bases and J shed 11 bases, with 16 bases lying between them. The CDR3 sequence is 13 residues long. Germline assignment: CDR1 DFQATT and CDR2 SNEGSKA (reference sequence). Here the CDR3 reads CSARDLTREEQYF. CDR3 nucleotide sequence: TGCAGTGCTAGAGATCTTACGAGGGAAGAGCAGTACTTC.

This clonotype was counted a single time. The V and J genes are TRBV20-1 and TRBJ2-5, with TRBD2 identical over 8 bases. Germline V lookup: CDR1 DFQATT, CDR2 SNEGSKA (reference sequence). The CDR3 sequence is 15 residues long. V lost 7 bases, J lost 3 bases, and 13 bases stayed unmatched. The DNA for the CDR3 is TGCAGTGTCGAGTCCCCGGGAGGGAAAAAAGAGACCCAGTACTTC. It is translated as CSVESPGGKKETQYF.